The 24 T cell receptor beta chains below were found in one sample sequenced in a study of blood T cell repertoires in COVID-19. The method was immunoSEQ multiplex PCR; TCRdb's version includes in-frame clones alone and lacks a portion of them. This table has about 84,000 clones, about three quarters appearing once. The sequenced sample was peripheral blood. The receptors derive from a man aged 45-65 years with active or convalescent COVID-19.

V gene TRBV6-1 combines with J gene TRBJ1-5; 10 bases map to TRBD1. Germline V CDR1 and CDR2: MNHNS, SASEGT. The V gene end was trimmed by 2 bases and the J gene end by 2 bases; junction bases not matched to a gene: 3. The CDR3 has 16 amino acids. DNA of the CDR3: TGTGCCAGCAGTGAATGGACAGGGGGGGGCAATCAGCCCCAGCATTTT. It is translated as CASSEWTGGGNQPQHF.

In its sample, this clone was seen a few times. The DNA of the CDR3 is TGTGCCAGCAGTCCCGGGACAGGGTTGGCTCAGCCCCAGCATTTT. Protein sequence: CASSPGTGLAQPQHF. This chain links TRBV2 with TRBJ1-5, with TRBD1 identical over 9 bases. Per germline, CDR1 SNHLY and CDR2 FYNNEI. The trim removed 5 bases at V and 6 bases at J, leaving 8 bases unmatched. The CDR3 is 15 residues long.

The chain carries TRBV5-4 and TRBJ2-2, with D possibly being TRBD1 (6 bases). CDR1 SGHNT and CDR2 YYREEE come from the germline V gene (reference sequence). The CDR3 runs 17 residues. Trimming cost V 8 bases and J 0 bases, with 20 bases left between them. CDR3: CARDLSPGHSNTGELFF. The CDR3 region has the DNA TGTGCCAGGGACCTTTCGCCGGGACACTCGAACACCGGGGAGCTGTTTTTT.

The chain couples TRBV11-1 to TRBJ1-1; D is undetermined. V lost 3 bases, J lost 1 base, and 6 bases lay in between. Germline assignment: CDR1 SGHAT and CDR2 FQDESV (reference sequence). The length of the CDR3 is 13 residues. The CDR3 protein is CASSFIRNTEAFF. Here the CDR3 DNA reads TGTGCCAGCAGCTTCATCAGGAACACTGAAGCTTTCTTT.

This clone was counted between two and nine times. The rearrangement uses TRBV30 and TRBJ1-1, with 9 bases identical to TRBD1. J gave up 5 bases and V 4 bases, and 2 bases lay outside the gene matches. The CDR3 is made up of 12 amino acids. Germline CDR1 reads GTSNPN; CDR2 reads SVGIG (reference sequence). The CDR3 loop reads CAWKGTGTEAFF. DNA of the CDR3: TGTGCCTGGAAAGGGACAGGGACTGAAGCTTTCTTT.

The rearrangement joins TRBV5-4 to TRBJ2-3, with 8 bases matching TRBD2. The germline CDR1 and CDR2 sequences are SGHNT and YYREEE (reference sequence). This CDR3 is 14 amino acids long. V shed 4 bases, J shed 4 bases, and the junction held 5 bases outside the gene matches. The CDR3 bases are TGTGCCAGCAGCCCCTTGACTAGCGCAGATACGCAGTATTTT. Amino acid sequence: CASSPLTSADTQYF.

This clone was picked up many times. This sequence joins TRBV30 and TRBJ2-7; D is perhaps TRBD1 (6 bases). Germline values: CDR1 GTSNPN, CDR2 SVGIG (reference sequence). The CDR3 is made up of 12 amino acids. Trimming pared 4 bases from V and 3 bases from J, leaving 10 bases between. The CDR3 loop is CAWTGEGYEQYF. CDR3 in DNA: TGTGCCTGGACAGGGGAAGGCTACGAGCAGTACTTC.

This clone was detected ten times or more. The J gene is TRBJ1-2, the V gene TRBV9; 8 positions match TRBD1. After removal of 2 bases from V and 8 bases from J, the junction contained 8 bases not matched to a gene. Per the germline V gene, CDR1 is SGDLS and CDR2 is YYNGEE. The CDR3 spans 14 residues. The chain's CDR3 is CASSVGQGSRGYTF. CDR3 DNA sequence: TGTGCCAGCAGCGTCGGACAGGGAAGTAGGGGCTACACCTTC.

The rearrangement joins TRBV14 to TRBJ1-2; 7 positions agree with TRBD1. The trim removed 2 bases at V and 6 bases at J, leaving 0 bases unmatched. This CDR3 contains 12 residues. The V gene's germline CDR1 is SGHDN and CDR2 FVKESK. CDR3 sequence (DNA): TGTGCCAGCAGCCAAAGGGGGCATGGCTACACCTTC. It is translated as CASSQRGHGYTF.

A few counts support this clone. The V and J genes are TRBV20-1 and TRBJ2-5, with TRBD2 identical over 13 bases. This CDR3 is built from 15 residues. Germline assignment: CDR1 DFQATT and CDR2 SNEGSKA (reference sequence). After removal of 3 bases from V and 2 bases from J, the junction contained 3 bases not matched to a gene. This CDR3 is CSASILAGGQETQYF. CDR3 nucleotides: TGCAGTGCTAGTATACTAGCGGGGGGGCAAGAGACCCAGTACTTC.

The CDR3 DNA is TGTGCCAGCAGTGGGAAGGGAAGGGAGGGGTACTACGAGCAGTACTTC. This translates into CASSGKGREGYYEQYF. The chain employs TRBV6-4 and TRBJ2-7; 7 bases fit TRBD2. The CDR3 runs 16 residues. Germline V gene data show CDR1 as MRHNA and CDR2 as SNTAGT. V trimming: 4 bases; J trimming: 3 bases; junction bases outside the gene matches: 12.

CDR3 amino acids: CSVEEGQGAEQYF. CDR3 nucleotides: TGCAGCGTTGAAGAGGGACAGGGGGCCGAGCAGTACTTC. The rearrangement joins TRBV29-1 to TRBJ2-7, with 12 bases fitting TRBD1. CDR1 and CDR2 (germline): SQVTM, ANQGSEA. V shed 0 bases, J shed 6 bases, and the junction held 0 bases outside the gene matches. The CDR3 totals 13 residues.

The chain joins TRBV5-8 to TRBJ1-2, with 9 bases lining up with TRBD1. V lost 6 bases and J lost 6; bases outside the gene matches: 6. This CDR3 region has 13 residues. In germline, CDR1 is SGHTS, CDR2 YDEGEE. The chain's CDR3 is CASNYRGLDGYTF. For the CDR3, the DNA is TGTGCCAGCAACTACAGGGGGCTGGATGGCTACACCTTC.

This chain uses TRBV27 with TRBJ2-3, with D tentatively TRBD2 (7 bases). The CDR3 sequence is 16 residues long. Germline V gene sequence: CDR1 MNHEY, CDR2 SMNVEV (reference sequence). The V end lost 5 bases, the J end lost 1 base, and 16 bases lay between the germline ends. DNA for the CDR3: TGTGCCAGCAGTCCCACCCCGGGGGGCGGCACAGATACGCAGTATTTT. Its protein product is CASSPTPGGGTDTQYF.

This clone appeared a few times. The chain combines TRBV5-1 with TRBJ1-5; 7 nucleotides line up with TRBD1. This CDR3 comprises 15 residues. Per germline, CDR1 SGHRS and CDR2 YFSETQ. Losses at the gene ends were 0 bases for V and 5 bases for J; bases not matched to a gene: 5. CDR3 nucleotide sequence: TGCGCCAGCAGCTTGGTAGGGGGCCCGGATCAGCCCCAGCATTTT. Translation gives CASSLVGGPDQPQHF.

The chain joins TRBV6-5 to TRBJ1-2, with 7 bases fitting TRBD1. This CDR3 contains 15 residues. V dropped 8 bases and J dropped 4; count of bases not matched to a gene: 13. CDR1 and CDR2 (germline): MNHEY, SVGAGI. The CDR3 here is CASGPRTGMFYGYTF. CDR3 nucleotides: TGTGCCAGCGGGCCCCGGACAGGAATGTTCTATGGCTACACCTTC.

The J gene is TRBJ2-1, the V gene TRBV19, with 9 bases fitting TRBD2. The CDR3 has 17 amino acids. Unmatched junction bases numbered 10, after V lost 6 bases and J lost 1 base. Germline V gene sequence: CDR1 LNHDA, CDR2 SQIVND (reference sequence). DNA of the CDR3: TGTGCCAGTAGCCCAGCGGGGGGCAGGGGATCCTACAATGAGCAGTTCTTC. Amino acid sequence: CASSPAGGRGSYNEQFF.

The chain recombines TRBV5-1 with TRBJ1-1; D ambiguous. V lost 1 base to trimming and J lost 2 bases, with 12 bases between them. CDR1 and CDR2 from the germline V gene are SGHRS and YFSETQ. The CDR3 has 15 amino acids. CDR3 coding DNA: TGCGCCAGCAGCTTGTTTCCTGGAGAAAACACTGAAGCTTTCTTT. It encodes CASSLFPGENTEAFF.

The CDR3 DNA is TGTGCCAGCAGCTCGGGAGGGGGTACTGAAGCTTTCTTT. It codes for CASSSGGGTEAFF. The V and J genes are TRBV7-3 and TRBJ1-1; weak D call: TRBD1 (6 bases). In germline, CDR1 is SGHTA, CDR2 FQGTGA. V lost 4 bases and J lost 5, with 11 bases in between. The CDR3 has 13 amino acids.

This rearrangement joins TRBV6-5 to TRBJ1-2; 8 nucleotides line up with TRBD1. Germline CDR1 MNHEY, CDR2 SVGAGI. Trimming removed 6 bases from V and 6 bases from J; junction bases left unmatched: 12. This CDR3 region has 15 residues. The CDR3, as DNA: TGTGCCAGCAGCCCCCCCGGACAGGGTCTGGATGGCTACACCTTC. The encoded protein is CASSPPGQGLDGYTF.

The chain links TRBV2 to TRBJ2-1, with D possibly being TRBD2 (5 bases). CDR3 length: 14 residues. Germline-derived CDR1 and CDR2 are SNHLY and FYNNEI. Trimming stripped 7 bases from V and 5 bases from J, with 15 bases between. For the CDR3, the DNA is TGTGCCAGCAAGTCGGGGTTCGGTAACAATGAGCAGTTCTTC. Translation gives CASKSGFGNNEQFF.

The CDR3 sequence is CASVSKANYGYTF. In DNA form, the CDR3 reads TGTGCCAGCGTCAGTAAAGCTAACTATGGCTACACCTTC. This rearrangement joins TRBV5-4 to TRBJ1-2; D call uncertain. Germline V lookup: CDR1 SGHNT, CDR2 YYREEE (reference sequence). Trimming left V 7 bases short and J 0 bases short, with 10 bases between. The CDR3 length is 13 residues.

This chain uses TRBV29-1 with TRBJ1-2, with D maybe TRBD1 (5 bases). The CDR3 totals 13 residues. Germline V gene lookup returns CDR1 SQVTM and CDR2 ANQGSEA. Trimming removed 3 bases from V and 4 bases from J, with 12 bases in between. The CDR3 is CSVEGRASYGYTF. The DNA of the CDR3 is TGCAGCGTTGAGGGCAGGGCCTCCTATGGCTACACCTTC.

This clone showed up just once. The gene calls are TRBV27 and TRBJ2-7; 8 nucleotides align to TRBD1. Germline V gene sequence: CDR1 MNHEY, CDR2 SMNVEV (reference sequence). V trimming: 4 bases; J trimming: 0 bases; junction bases outside the gene matches: 11. This CDR3 spans 17 amino acids. As DNA, the CDR3 is TGTGCCAGCAGTTCCTCCCGGACAGGGCTAATCTCCTACGAGCAGTACTTC. Its translation: CASSSSRTGLISYEQYF.